Listed below are T cell receptor beta chains from one sample, sequenced in a study of patients and donors after allogeneic stem cell transplantation. A single record per CDR3 protein comes from TCRdb applying MiXCR to the RT-PCR reads. The sample yields approximately 150,000 distinct CDR3 sequences, roughly 31% seen once. Material for sequencing was blood, either unsorted or a sorted T cell fraction (not recorded which). These receptors came from a human donor who was either an allogeneic HSCT recipient or a stem cell or donor lymphocyte infusion donor (not recorded which). It is not recorded whose cells these are; they may come from a transplant donor. CDR3s include the opening cysteine and the closing phenylalanine or tryptophan. D genes are given only for firm matches. Size is omitted from some rows. Given values are once, few, many or a class for expanded clones.

TRBJ2-5 - 15 TRBV4-2 - TGTGCCAGCAGCCAAGAAGGAGGAATACAAGAGACCCAGTACTTC CASSQEGGIQETQYF
TRBJ2-7 TRBD1 13 TRBV7-9 - TGTGCCAGCAGTCTGACAGGGACCTACGAGCAGTACTTC CASSLTGTYEQYF
TRBJ1-6 - 14 TRBV18 - TGTGCCAGCTCACCACCAGGCCTAAATTCACCCCTCCACTTT CASSPPGLNSPLHF
TRBJ2-5 - 14 TRBV28 few TGTGCCACCAGTTTAGCACATATTCAAGAGACCCAGTACTTC CATSLAHIQETQYF
TRBJ2-7 - 14 TRBV20-1 few TGCAGTGCTACCCAGCGGCCGGGGCCCTACGAGCAGTACTTC CSATQRPGPYEQYF
TRBJ2-4 TRBD1 16 TRBV24-1 - TGTGCCACCAGTGAATCTACCGGGACAGGGTTATTCATTCAGTACTTC CATSESTGTGLFIQYF
TRBJ1-6 - 14 TRBV20-1 - TGCAGTGCTAGAGTACGACAGCATAATTCACCCCTCCACTTT CSARVRQHNSPLHF
TRBJ2-2 - 11 TRBV20-1 few TGCAGGGCGCGGCCGGCCGGGGAGCTGTTTTTT CRARPAGELFF
TRBJ2-1 TRBD2 16 TRBV9 - TGTGCCAGCAGCGCGACTAGCGGGAGGAGACTAGATGAGCAGTTCTTC CASSATSGRRLDEQFF
TRBJ2-4 - 16 TRBV4-2 - TGTGCCAGCAGCCATCCCTCGGGGGTAGCCAAAAACATTCAGTACTTC CASSHPSGVAKNIQYF
TRBJ2-2 - 13 TRBV20-1 few TGCAGTGCTAGAGCGACGTACACCGGGGAGCTGTTTTTT CSARATYTGELFF
TRBJ1-2 - 14 TRBV15 many TGTGCCACCAGCAGAGATAACGGTTGGGGAGGCTACACCTTC CATSRDNGWGGYTF
TRBJ2-1 - 13 TRBV29-1 once TGCAGCGTTCAAAGGGGTACCTACAATGAGCAGTTCTTC CSVQRGTYNEQFF
TRBJ2-1 - 16 TRBV7-8 - TGTGCCAGCAGCTTAGCAATGAGAGTCCTCCGGTATGAGCAGTTCTTC CASSLAMRVLRYEQFF
TRBJ2-7 TRBD1 13 TRBV29-1 few TGCAGCGTGAACGACAGGGAAGACTACGAGCAGTACTTC CSVNDREDYEQYF
TRBJ2-7 TRBD1 15 TRBV20-1 few TGCAGTGCTAGATTCGCTGGGACAGGGGTTCACGAGCAGTACTTC CSARFAGTGVHEQYF
TRBJ2-1 - 13 TRBV20-1 few TGCAGTAGCACGGGACGATCGGCGCATGAGCAGTTCTTC CSSTGRSAHEQFF
TRBJ2-1 - 11 TRBV4-3 - TGCGCCAGCAGCCAGGGCCCAGAGCAGTTCTTC CASSQGPEQFF
TRBJ1-1 TRBD1 15 TRBV7-2 few TGTGCCAGCAGCCTTCGACAGGGTTGGTCCACTGAAGCTTTCTTT CASSLRQGWSTEAFF
TRBJ1-5 - 14 TRBV29-1 few TGCAGCGTTGCGGGTATCGCGGGGGATCAGCCCCAGCATTTT CSVAGIAGDQPQHF
TRBJ1-5 - 14 TRBV7-2 - TGTGCCAGCAGCTTCTGGAGCGGGAATCAGCCCCAGCATTTT CASSFWSGNQPQHF
TRBJ2-2 TRBD1 16 TRBV10-3 few TGTGCCATCAGTAGTCCGGGACAGGGTAGGACCGGGGAGCTGTTTTTT CAISSPGQGRTGELFF
TRBJ1-2 - 14 TRBV10-3 - TGTGCCACCTACAATTCCGGGACTATCGATGGCTACACCTTC CATYNSGTIDGYTF
TRBJ2-2 - 13 TRBV9 - TGTGCCAGCAGCGTAGCGTACACCGGGGAGCTGTTTTTT CASSVAYTGELFF
TRBJ1-3 - 14 TRBV18 many TGTGCCAGCTCACCGACAAACCCGAGGAACACCATATATTTT CASSPTNPRNTIYF